A single sample is the source of the 24 T cell receptor beta chains below, sequenced in a study of human T cells and chemical hapten exposure. TCRdb re-derived calls from the RACE reads in MiXCR, one entry per CDR3 protein. The repertoire holds approximately 350,000 distinct CDR3 sequences, with about 7% as singletons. Described time point: patch test 1, 2 weeks after DPC sensitization. Stated treatment: therapeutic diphenylcyclopropenone sensitization with weekly scalp DPC. The source material was whole blood, sampled in connection with sensitization to the hapten diphenylcyclopropenone (DPC). These receptors were collected from a woman younger than 30 with alopecia areata. Some clones in this sample may be carry-over from other donors' samples.

In this sample, this clonotype turned up a few times. The J gene is TRBJ2-2, the V gene TRBV7-2; D tentatively fits TRBD1 or TRBD2 (6 bases each). Germline V gene sequence: CDR1 SGHTA, CDR2 FQGNSA. This CDR3 is 18 amino acids long. Trimming cost V 5 bases and J 3 bases, with 22 bases left between them. In DNA, the CDR3 is TGTGCCAGCAGCAAAGGGGGGTACAGGGTCTTCGACACCGGGGAGCTGTTTTTT. Its translation: CASSKGGYRVFDTGELFF.

This clonotype was seen many times. This rearrangement joins TRBV6-5 to TRBJ1-1; unclear D gene. This CDR3 contains 13 residues. The ends were cut back, 2 bases at V and 0 bases at J, with 4 bases in the middle. Germline-derived CDR1 and CDR2 are MNHEY and SVGAGI. CDR3 sequence: CASSYQLNTEAFF. DNA for the CDR3: TGTGCCAGCAGTTACCAGCTGAACACTGAAGCTTTCTTT.

This clonotype showed up many times. The chain combines TRBV6-1 with TRBJ2-1, with 10 bases that match TRBD1. V was clipped by 6 bases and J by 4 bases; unmatched bases: 6. CDR3 length: 15 residues. Germline-derived CDR1 and CDR2 are MNHNS and SASEGT. This CDR3 reads CASSEEGQGYNEQFF. DNA for the CDR3: TGTGCCAGCAGCGAGGAGGGACAGGGGTACAATGAGCAGTTCTTC.

This chain links TRBV14 with TRBJ2-1, with no clear D. The CDR3 extends over 16 amino acids. Germline CDR1 SGHDN, CDR2 FVKESK. The V and J ends lost 1 base and 0 bases respectively, with 10 bases between them. DNA of the CDR3: TGTGCCAGCAGCCAAGGAGGTCCGAGCTCCTACAATGAGCAGTTCTTC. It is translated as CASSQGGPSSYNEQFF.

This clonotype has a handful of counts. The rearrangement joins TRBV6-2 or TRBV6-3 to TRBJ2-1; TRBD2 aligns across 7 bases. Trimming cost V 3 bases and J 0 bases; bases outside gene matches: 2. Per germline, CDR1 MNHEY and CDR2 SVGEGT. CDR3 size: 15 residues. CDR3 nucleotides: TGTGCCAGCAGTTATTGGGGGGGCTCCTACAATGAGCAGTTCTTC. Protein: CASSYWGGSYNEQFF.

This clonotype was counted only a few times. V and J are TRBV7-9 and TRBJ2-4; TRBD1 might be the D (5 bases). Germline-derived CDR1 and CDR2 are SEHNR and FQNEAQ (reference sequence). V was trimmed by 4 bases and J by 0 bases, leaving 10 bases between them. The CDR3 is 15 amino acids. This CDR3 is CASSSPGLAKNIQYF. The CDR3 nucleotides read TGTGCCAGCAGCTCCCCAGGGTTAGCCAAAAACATTCAGTACTTC.

This clonotype occurred once. The chain links TRBV5-1 to TRBJ2-7; tentatively, D is TRBD1 (6 bases). The V end lost 0 bases, the J end lost 3 bases, and 13 bases lay between the germline ends. Germline V gene data show CDR1 as SGHRS and CDR2 as YFSETQ. The CDR3 spans 15 residues. In DNA form, the CDR3 reads TGCGCCAGCAGCTTGGTCGCTAGAGGGGGCTACGAGCAGTACTTC. Protein: CASSLVARGGYEQYF.

The chain recombines TRBV7-8 with TRBJ1-1; 7 bases agree with TRBD1. Germline CDR1 SGHVS, CDR2 FQNEAQ. The V gene end was trimmed by 6 bases and the J gene end by 2 bases; junction bases not matched to a gene: 9. The CDR3 sequence is 15 residues long. The CDR3 DNA is TGTGCCAGCAGGGACACCGGGACAGTAAACACTGAAGCTTTCTTT. Translating it yields CASRDTGTVNTEAFF.

This clonotype appeared many times. This chain connects TRBV5-5 to TRBJ2-5, with 7 bases fitting TRBD2. The CDR3 sequence is 14 residues long. The germline gives CDR1 SGHKS, CDR2 YYEKEE (reference sequence). V shed 1 base, J shed 5 bases, and the junction held 5 bases outside the gene matches. In nucleotides, the CDR3 is TGTGCCAGCAGCTTGACTAGCGCCGCTGAGACCCAGTACTTC. The encoded protein is CASSLTSAAETQYF.

This clonotype has at least ten counts. CDR3 bases: TGCGCCAGCAGCTTCGTTAGCGGGGGGCCCGGAGAGACCCAGTACTTC. Residues: CASSFVSGGPGETQYF. V gene TRBV5-1 combines with J gene TRBJ2-5, with TRBD2 matching 10 bases. The V segment lost 2 bases and the J segment 4 bases; nucleotides outside the gene matches: 8. This CDR3 comprises 16 residues. Germline V gene data show CDR1 as SGHRS and CDR2 as YFSETQ.

The chain links TRBV20-1 to TRBJ2-5; either TRBD1 or TRBD2 may fit D (5 bases each). V lost 1 base, J lost 1 base, and 10 bases lay in between. The CDR3 runs to 14 residues. Germline loops: CDR1 DFQATT, CDR2 SNEGSKA (reference sequence). For the CDR3, the DNA is TGCAGTGCTAGAGCTGGGACGCTCCAAGAGACCCAGTACTTC. It translates to CSARAGTLQETQYF.

In its sample, this clonotype was seen many times. The chain couples TRBV10-3 to TRBJ2-7, with 7 bases fitting TRBD1. V gave up 2 bases and J gave up 2 bases; unmatched junction bases: 6. From germline, CDR1 is ENHRY and CDR2 SYGVKD. The CDR3 extends over 15 amino acids. Written as DNA, the CDR3 is TGTGCCATCAGTGAGCCGACAGGGAAGCCCTACGAGCAGTACTTC. Encoded protein: CAISEPTGKPYEQYF.

This clonotype was seen at least ten times. The rearrangement uses TRBV12-5 and TRBJ1-1, with TRBD1 as a possible D gene (5 bases). Trimming shortened V by 0 bases and J by 0 bases, and 17 bases separated the two germline ends. The CDR3 consists of 18 residues. The germline CDR1 and CDR2 sequences are LGHNT and FRNRAP. The CDR3 is CASGLVKGTGYMNTEAFF. Here the CDR3 DNA reads TGTGCTAGTGGTTTGGTTAAAGGTACAGGTTACATGAACACTGAAGCTTTCTTT.

The CDR3 region has the DNA TGCGCCAGCAGCCAAGGGCCCGAAGGACAGGTCGTTTACGAGCAGTACTTC. Its translation: CASSQGPEGQVVYEQYF. The chain carries TRBV4-3 and TRBJ2-7, with 7 bases matching TRBD1. Germline V gives CDR1 LGHNA, CDR2 YSLEER. V lost 1 base, J lost 4 bases, and 13 bases stayed unmatched. This CDR3 spans 17 amino acids.

The CDR3 sequence is CASSGGSPYYGYTF. CDR3 bases: TGTGCCAGCAGCGGGGGTTCTCCCTACTATGGCTACACCTTC. The genes are TRBV6-6 and TRBJ1-2; D possibly corresponds to TRBD1 (5 bases). This CDR3 is built from 14 residues. V shed 6 bases and J shed 3 bases, with 14 bases lying between them. Germline CDR1 and CDR2: MNHNY and SVGAGI (reference sequence).

This clonotype was detected a few times. The chain recombines TRBV7-2 with TRBJ2-5; no clear D. This CDR3 spans 13 amino acids. CDR1 is SGHTA, CDR2 FQGNSA, per germline. V was shortened by 1 base and J by 4 bases, with 7 bases between the two germline ends. The CDR3, as DNA: TGTGCCAGCAGCTTAGGCGACGGAGAGACCCAGTACTTC. Amino acids: CASSLGDGETQYF.

This clonotype appeared a few times. V and J are TRBV9 and TRBJ2-6; D gene uncertain. In germline, CDR1 is SGDLS, CDR2 YYNGEE. V lost 0 bases and J 0 bases, leaving 10 bases between the germline ends. The CDR3 length is 17 residues. The CDR3 loop is CASSVVDGFSGANVLTF. The CDR3 DNA is TGTGCCAGCAGCGTAGTGGACGGGTTCTCTGGGGCCAACGTCCTGACTTTC.

This clonotype has a count of ten or more. The gene calls are TRBV29-1 and TRBJ1-5, with no clear D. Deletions cut 7 bases from V and 4 bases from J, with 11 bases between. Germline assignment: CDR1 SQVTM and CDR2 ANQGSEA. The CDR3 consists of 12 residues. The CDR3 is CSALRENQPQHF. CDR3 DNA sequence: TGCAGCGCACTCCGGGAGAATCAGCCCCAGCATTTT.

This clonotype was seen at least ten times. The rearrangement uses TRBV29-1 and TRBJ2-5, with 12 bases lining up with TRBD1. The CDR3 totals 14 residues. Trimming cost V 6 bases and J 4 bases; bases outside gene matches: 6. The germline V gene encodes CDR1 SQVTM and CDR2 ANQGSEA. DNA for the CDR3: TGCAGCGTGGGACAGGGGGCGAATGTAGAGACCCAGTACTTC. This gives the protein CSVGQGANVETQYF.

This clonotype has ten or more counts. The chain couples TRBV7-2 to TRBJ2-3; D remains ambiguous. V was cut by 0 bases and J by 3 bases, with 4 bases left in between. The germline V gene has CDR1 SGHTA and CDR2 FQGNSA. The CDR3 consists of 13 residues. CDR3 in DNA: TGTGCCAGCAGCTTAGCGGCTACAGATACGCAGTATTTT. Protein sequence: CASSLAATDTQYF.

This clonotype was detected many times. The chain combines TRBV7-8 with TRBJ2-1, with 8 nucleotides matching TRBD2. The junction had 2 bases not matched to a gene; V was cut back by 2 bases and J by 2 bases. CDR1 and CDR2 (germline): SGHVS, FQNEAQ. The CDR3 totals 15 residues. DNA of the CDR3: TGTGCCAGCAGCTTAAAGCGGGGGCCCTACAATGAGCAGTTCTTC. Its protein product is CASSLKRGPYNEQFF.

The sample holds a few counts of this clonotype. Here the CDR3 reads CASKNAGSGTDTQYF. DNA for the CDR3: TGTGCCAGCAAAAATGCAGGGTCGGGCACAGATACGCAGTATTTT. This chain links TRBV28 with TRBJ2-3; tentatively, D is TRBD1 (5 bases). V dropped 7 bases and J dropped 1 base, with 15 bases sitting between them. The CDR3 consists of 15 residues. Germline CDR1 is MDHEN and CDR2 is SYDVKM.

The sample holds a few counts of this clonotype. The V and J genes are TRBV29-1 and TRBJ1-1; TRBD1 is a possible D gene (5 bases). CDR1 is SQVTM and CDR2 is ANQGSEA in the germline V gene. The CDR3 is 14 residues long. Trimming shortened V by 1 base and J by 2 bases, and 11 bases separated the two germline ends. The CDR3 bases are TGCAGCGTTGAAGCCTGGCAGGGTAACACTGAAGCTTTCTTT. Encoded protein: CSVEAWQGNTEAFF. The full variable domain, its missing parts supplied by reference TRBV29-1 and TRBJ1-1, is SAVISQKPSRDICQRGTSLTIQCQVDSQVTMMFWYRQQPGQSLTLIATANQGSEATYESGFVIDKFPISRPNLTFSTLTVSNMSPEDSSIYLCSVEAWQGNTEAFFGQGTRLTVV.

This clonotype was seen more than once but under ten times. The chain carries TRBV10-3 and TRBJ2-6; 9 bases agree with TRBD1. The germline CDR1 and CDR2 sequences are ENHRY and SYGVKD. The CDR3 is 15 residues long. The CDR3 DNA reads TGTGCTACAGGGGGCCCTCTCTCTGGGGCCAACGTCCTGACTTTC. This sequence encodes CATGGPLSGANVLTF.